This T cell receptor beta chain originates from a study of long-term antiretroviral therapy in people with HIV. Broader study findings: For ART adherence, viral resistance and therapy changes, no data were available.

Treatment for all HIV-infected participants took place in the United States. Running of the v3.0 immunoSEQ assay took place at survey level. Profiled with immunoSEQ multiplex PCR; TCRdb holds only in-frame clones, not every one. Here the sample spans tens of thousands of clones, around 83% being singletons. J gave up 4 bases and V 2 bases, and 4 bases lay outside the gene matches. The CDR3 has 14 residues. The germline gives CDR1 GTSNPN, CDR2 SVGIG (reference sequence). With respect to this clone: Antigen specificity is unknown.

The TCR comes from a woman between 25 and 40 years old with HIV. Specimen: unsorted PBMCs, collected roughly 2.9 years before starting antiretroviral therapy. The chain carries TRBV30 and TRBJ2-3, with 9 bases identical to TRBD1. CDR3 protein: CAWSMGQGPDTQYF. The DNA for the CDR3 is TGTGCCTGGAGTATGGGACAGGGACCAGATACGCAGTATTTT.